This record concerns one T cell receptor beta chain sequence. The clone's antigen remains unknown. Base qualities are not provided; no much larger clone lies one nucleotide away. TCR repertoires of sorted CD4+ and CD8+ blood T cells from severe aplastic anemia patients and healthy subjects were deep-sequenced in the study. Ficoll-Paque density gradient centrifugation was used to isolate peripheral blood mononuclear cells. Before DNA was extracted, CD4+ and CD8+ T cells were sorted using either FACS or magnetic beads. The CDR3 has 15 amino acids, counting the end cysteine and phenylalanine. CDR3 DNA is the only sequence kept; it has 45 bases, read in frame from the first base. V and J are trimmed by 1 base and 5 bases, and the gene matches miss 7 bases of the junction. CDR1 and CDR2, looked up from the germline V gene (reference sequence), are LNHDA and SQIVND. This entry belongs to a study of CD8+CD57+ T cells in acquired aplastic anemia listed by TCRdb under 2018. Regarding the complete study: On average, sorted CD4+ and CD8+ cells yielded around 3.1 ug of extracted DNA, with a range of about 0.19 to 30 ug. Healthy donor samples averaged approximately 10 million reads for CD4+ and about 11 million for CD8+ cells. Study-wide conclusions, independent of this receptor: Although 25 to 30 CD8+ CDR3 sequences were shared by patients and controls, these sequences appeared highly expressed in patients and within the immunodominant clones of patients. CD8+ Simpson's diversity did not differ significantly between patients and healthy controls (P=0.060).

TCR beta VDJ combination and CDR3 sequence profiling used genomic DNA as the template. TCR repertoire sequencing was run on an Illumina HiSeq 2000. Processing in the source paper ran as follows. Repertoire assessment relied on Simpson's diversity index, CDR3 size and DJ length profiles, and TRBV/TRBJ rearrangement plots. The immunodominant clone was defined as the most abundant DNA sequence in deep sequencing data. CDR3 amino acid sequences were screened for sharing across subjects and compared with published repertoires and the VDJdb database. TCRdb took the public reads, trimmed them with fastp at Q25, ran MiXCR for clone calling and kept in-frame beta chains. Here each entry gathers all rows of one CDR3 protein and keeps the most common genes and DNA. The V and J calls reflect TCRdb's pipeline rather than the authors' work. For this sample there are some 190,000 distinct CDR3 sequences; around 59% appear just once. The ten largest clones represent about 16% of the sample.

Rearrangement joined TRBV19 to TRBJ2-5; TRBD2 agrees with 7 junctional bases. Specimen: sorted CD4+, CD8+, or CD8+CD57+ T cells (not recorded which) from PBMCs. This clonotype was obtained from a human donor in good health, serving as a control. The CDR3 reads CASSIAQRGEETQYF. In nucleotides, the sequence is TGTGCCAGTAGTATAGCCCAGCGGGGCGAGGAGACCCAGTACTTC.